The source of this TCR beta chain is a study of post-analysis software for immune sequencing data (dated by TCRdb to 2015 to 2017). Turning to the overall study: Recorded disease courses included relapsing-remitting, secondary progressive and progressive-relapsing multiple sclerosis, with some patients lacking subtype annotation. The multiple sclerosis patient repertoires were compared with more than 9 previously published healthy control repertoires from donors aged 6 to 25 years. A subset of samples was prepared in parallel using single-end sample barcoding, then pooled and co-amplified after Illumina adapter ligation. Study-wide conclusions, independent of this receptor: Significantly higher frequencies in patients than in controls were found for about 5 TRBV segments, including TRBV5-6, TRBV5-1 and TRBV20-1. The control group was slightly older than the multiple sclerosis patient group. Normalized Chao1 diversity was significantly lower in multiple sclerosis patients than controls, suggesting substantial peripheral T-cell clonal expansion. Direct clustering with F measure showed strong co-clustering of samples prepared in the same batch, prompting a batch-effect correction.

This clonotype has more than one count but fewer than ten. It has no known antigen specificity. Qualities for individual bases were not recorded, and no much larger clone is one base off. TCR beta repertoires were profiled from peripheral blood of under 15 young patients with multiple sclerosis to demonstrate the VDJtools post-analysis software. The multiple sclerosis patients were children and adolescents between about 6 and 16 years of age. The library was built by means of PCR. The sequencing machine was an Illumina HiSeq 2500. To reduce PCR and sequencing biases, unique molecular identifiers were incorporated into the TCR beta cDNA libraries. About 500,000 cDNA molecules were obtained for every 1 to 10 million input T cells, so each molecule roughly corresponded to one T cell. Patient libraries were prepared and sequenced with the same protocol used for the earlier healthy control dataset. Samples belonging to the same batch were prepared together, multiplexed and sequenced on a shared HiSeq lane. Per the source publication's procedure: MIGEC handled the raw barcoded reads, throwing out single-read molecular identifier groups before consensus assembly and CDR3 extraction. Clonotype tables were post-analysed with VDJtools, normalizing diversity by down-sampling all datasets to the smallest sample size. Repertoire overlap clustering matched CDR3 amino acid but not nucleotide sequences to correct batch-related cross-sample contamination. TCRdb trimmed public reads at Q25 via fastp, called clones via MiXCR and kept in-frame beta chains. Rows are unified per CDR3 protein, each entry keeping the most common DNA and genes. The V and J calls follow TCRdb's processing rather than the paper's. The sample table records hundreds of thousands of distinct CDR3 sequences; roughly 40% of these occur just once. The ten largest clones represent under 2% of the sample.

The CDR3, cysteine through phenylalanine, is 15 amino acids long. Of all the DNA, just the CDR3 is kept, 45 bases in frame from base 1. The germline ends are 15 bases apart after V is trimmed by 0 bases and J by 7 bases. The germline V gene specifies SGHRS as CDR1 and YFSETQ as CDR2. The rearranged segments are TRBV5-1 and TRBJ2-3; TRBD1 might be the D gene, on 6 matching bases. The sequence came from a girl under 18 with multiple sclerosis. The sequenced sample consisted of blood. The CDR3 has the sequence CASSLGTVTQNTQYF. The sequenced DNA: TGCGCCAGCAGCTTGGGGACAGTTACGCAGAATACGCAGTATTTT. This CDR3, with the reference TRBV5-1 and TRBJ2-3 proteins standing in past its ends, gives the full variable domain KAGVTQTPRYLIKTRGQQVTLSCSPISGHRSVSWYQQTPGQGLQFLFEYFSETQRNKGNFPGRFSGRQFSNSRSEMNVSTLELGDSALYLCASSLGTVTQNTQYFGPGTRLTVL.